The rows below give T cell receptor beta chains drawn from one sample of a study of T cell responses to AZD1222 COVID-19 vaccine. TCRdb keeps only in-frame clones here, not all; method: immunoSEQ multiplex PCR. The sample holds 130,000 to 150,000 clones, around 91% seen once. Material: peripheral blood, obtained on day 0 of AZD1222 vaccination. Receptors originate from an adult in good health. The CDR3 runs from the conserved cysteine through the conserved F or W. A D gene is named only where the DNA matches it firmly. The size field is filled for only some rows; it gives once, few, many or a size class.

D | size | J | V | DNA | CDR3
TRBD1 | - | TRBJ1-6 | TRBV10-3 | TGTGCCATCAGTGAAGAGACAGGGGGTAAATCACCCCTCCACTTT | CAISEETGGKSPLHF
- | - | TRBJ1-1 | TRBV18 | TGTGCCAGCTCACCACCGTCGCTAGAGGACACTGAAGCTTTCTTT | CASSPPSLEDTEAFF
- | - | TRBJ1-2 | TRBV28 | TGTGCCAGCAGCTCGACAGTGGAGGGATATGGCTACACCTTC | CASSSTVEGYGYTF
TRBD1 | - | TRBJ1-3 | TRBV6-5 | TGTGCCAGCAGTTATAGACAGGGGGCGCGCGGAAACACCATATATTTT | CASSYRQGARGNTIYF
TRBD2 | - | TRBJ2-1 | TRBV4-3 | TGCGCCAGCAGCCAAGATAGGCTAGCGGGCGGAGAGCAGTTCTTC | CASSQDRLAGGEQFF
- | - | TRBJ2-5 | TRBV5-1 | TGCGCCAGCAGCCTCAATCTAGGACTGGCCGAGACCCAGTACTTC | CASSLNLGLAETQYF
TRBD2 | few | TRBJ2-1 | TRBV28 | TGTGCCAGCAGTCTAGCGGGAACCTCCTACAATGAGCAGTTCTTC | CASSLAGTSYNEQFF
- | - | TRBJ2-3 | TRBV3-1/TRBV3-2 | TGTGCCAGCAGCCGCGGGACAGCGAGCACAGATACGCAGTATTTT | CASSRGTASTDTQYF
TRBD2 | - | TRBJ2-7 | TRBV5-4 | TGTGCCAGCAGCTTGGCCGAGCGGGAGTGGGCCGAGCAGTACTTC | CASSLAEREWAEQYF
TRBD2 | once | TRBJ2-2 | TRBV10-3 | TGTGCCATCTCTGCGGCGGGAGGCACCGGGGAGCTGTTTTTT | CAISAAGGTGELFF
- | - | TRBJ2-3 | TRBV2 | TGTGCCAGCAGTGAAATGGTCACAGATACGCAGTATTTT | CASSEMVTDTQYF
- | - | TRBJ1-5 | TRBV12-3/TRBV12-4 | TGTGCCAGCAGTTCCGAGTATCAGCCCCAGCATTTT | CASSSEYQPQHF
TRBD1 | - | TRBJ1-6 | TRBV7-2 | TGTGCCAGCAGCTTAGAGCTGGTACAGGGGCGCTCACCCCTCCACTTT | CASSLELVQGRSPLHF
- | - | TRBJ1-1 | TRBV18 | TGTGCCAGCTCAACCCAGGGGTTGAACACTGAAGCTTTCTTT | CASSTQGLNTEAFF
- | - | TRBJ2-7 | TRBV18 | TGTGCCAGCTCACCAACACAGACCTCCTACGAGCAGTACTTC | CASSPTQTSYEQYF
- | once | TRBJ2-2 | TRBV24-1 | TGTGCCACCAGTGGGCGACAGGACACCGGGGAGCTGTTTTTT | CATSGRQDTGELFF
TRBD1 | - | TRBJ2-7 | TRBV28 | TGTGCCAGCAGCTACGGACAGGGGACGAGCTCCTACGAGCAGTACTTC | CASSYGQGTSSYEQYF
- | - | TRBJ2-3 | TRBV11-3 | TGTGCCAGCAGCGCAGATTCTGGAGATACGCAGTATTTT | CASSADSGDTQYF
- | - | TRBJ2-7 | TRBV18 | TGTGCCAGCTCACCCCTGGGGTCCGGTTACGAGCAGTACTTC | CASSPLGSGYEQYF
- | - | TRBJ1-3 | TRBV29-1 | TGCAGCGCCGAGGGTCTGGGTGGTGGAAACACCATATATTTT | CSAEGLGGGNTIYF
- | - | TRBJ1-6 | TRBV24-1 | TGTGCCACCAGTGACCCCCAGGGGAATAATTCACCCCTCCACTTT | CATSDPQGNNSPLHF
- | - | TRBJ2-1 | TRBV19 | TGTGCCAGTAGTATTGGATCACCTTTGGGTTCGAGCTCCTACAATGAGCAGTTCTTC | CASSIGSPLGSSSYNEQFF
TRBD1 | - | TRBJ1-1 | TRBV6-5 | TGTGCCAGCAGTTTCTTACAGGGGGCAGCTTTCTTT | CASSFLQGAAFF
- | - | TRBJ1-6 | TRBV4-1 | TGCGCCAGCAGGACCCGGGACGGGGGAGACCATTCACCCCTCCACTTT | CASRTRDGGDHSPLHF
- | - | TRBJ2-6 | TRBV7-3 | TGTGCCAGCAGCTTGGGGGACTCTGGGGCCAACGTCCTGACTTTC | CASSLGDSGANVLTF
- | once | TRBJ1-2 | TRBV19 | TGTGCCAGTAGCACCGAGGCGGGGGATCTAAACGGCTACACCTTC | CASSTEAGDLNGYTF